This TCR beta chain emerged from a study of T cell clonotyping in hematopoietic cell transplantation. Findings and caveats of the study: Few recipient clonotypes overlapped donors; over 95% were de novo at given depth. Pathologically expanded recipient clonotypes increased progressively from day 30 to day 180 as diversity fell.

This clone turned up a few times. The antigen is unknown. This table comes from immunoSEQ multiplex PCR, and its TCRdb copy is limited to in-frame clones, with some not included. Of approximately 75,000 clones in the sample, roughly 93% are singletons; the top ten hold roughly 1.7%. Germline loops: CDR1 MNHEY, CDR2 SVGAGI. The germline V and J ends were trimmed by 2 bases and 2 bases, with 6 bases remaining between them. This CDR3 is built from 13 residues. This chain connects TRBV6-5 to TRBJ1-1; D remains ambiguous. This TCR was recovered from a man between 45 and 60 years old in good health. Some clones in this sample may be carry-over from other donors' samples. The sample consisted of peripheral blood mononuclear cells. This CDR3 is CASSYGRNTEAFF. The CDR3 DNA reads as TGTGCCAGCAGTTACGGCAGAAACACTGAAGCTTTCTTT.